This TCR beta chain emerged from a study of cytomegalovirus exposure and HLA in healthy donors. Study background: Both the 120 or so validation repertoires and the roughly 620 first-cohort repertoires used the same platform, as reported by a later analysis.

General observations from the study: The authors confirmed in vitro that a few CMV-associated chains were specific for CMV antigens. The tendency of first-cohort TCR clusters to co-occur in the 120 or so validation repertoires was the finding of a later analysis.

The study drew the donors from its roughly 120-subject validation cohort, separate from the approximately 700-subject first cohort. This clone was observed a single time. The antigen is unknown. There are 13 residues in the CDR3. Trimming took off 5 bases at V and 8 bases at J, with 14 bases between the two ends. Germline CDR1 is MNHNY and CDR2 is SVGAGI (reference sequence). The method was immunoSEQ multiplex PCR; TCRdb's version includes in-frame clones alone and lacks a portion of them. The data show some 140,000 clones, about four fifths seen once. The TCR was taken from a woman between 25 and 40 years old in good health and CMV-seronegative. The chain recombines TRBV6-6 with TRBJ2-3, with D unclear. Source material: PBMCs. The CDR3 protein is CASSTQSPGTQYF. CDR3 DNA sequence: TGTGCCAGCAGTACTCAGAGTCCGGGTACGCAGTATTTT.